Listed here are 30 T cell receptor beta chains from one sample, sequenced in a study of blood T cell repertoires in COVID-19. Measured with immunoSEQ multiplex PCR; TCRdb has only the in-frame clones, and not every one. This table has around 81,000 clones, approximately 86% appearing once. Sequencing was done on a sample of peripheral blood. These receptors were collected from a man between 65 and 79 years old with acute or convalescent COVID-19.

V is TRBV11-2 and J is TRBJ2-7, with 10 bases identical to TRBD2. The CDR3 extends over 15 amino acids. V was clipped by 5 bases and J by 1 base; unmatched bases: 5. The V gene's germline CDR1 is SGHAT and CDR2 FQNNGV. DNA of the CDR3: TGTGCCAGCAGCAAACTAGCGGGGCCTTCCTACGAGCAGTACTTC. It yields the protein CASSKLAGPSYEQYF.

The J gene is TRBJ2-3, the V gene TRBV5-1; D is unclear. Per germline, CDR1 SGHRS and CDR2 YFSETQ. Trimming shortened V by 0 bases and J by 6 bases, and 8 bases separated the two germline ends. The CDR3 is 13 residues long. The CDR3 DNA reads as TGCGCCAGCAGCTTGGGAGTCGGGGATACGCAGTATTTT. Translated: CASSLGVGDTQYF.

This clone showed up just once. The V call is TRBV4-1, the J call TRBJ1-6; weak D call: TRBD1 (5 bases). This CDR3 region has 17 residues. Between the trimmed V and J ends, which lost 2 bases and 0 bases, there was a span of 11 bases. The V gene's germline CDR1 is MGHRA and CDR2 YSYEKL. The chain's CDR3 is CASSQLDMISYNSPLHF. CDR3 coding DNA: TGCGCCAGCAGCCAACTGGACATGATCTCCTATAATTCACCCCTCCACTTT.

The chain combines TRBV7-9 with TRBJ2-7; 7 nucleotides match TRBD2. Germline assignment: CDR1 SEHNR and CDR2 FQNEAQ (reference sequence). V shed 4 bases, J shed 5 bases, and the junction held 5 bases outside the gene matches. The CDR3 spans 13 residues. CDR3 amino acids: CASSWGGGNEQYF. In nucleotides, the CDR3 is TGTGCCAGCAGCTGGGGCGGGGGAAACGAGCAGTACTTC. Full variable domain (rest looked up from reference TRBV7-9 and TRBJ2-7): DTGVSQNPRHKITKRGQNVTFRCDPISEHNRLYWYRQTLGQGPEFLTYFQNEAQLEKSRLLSDRFSAERPKGSFSTLEIQRTEQGDSAMYLCASSWGGGNEQYFGPGTRLTVT.

This chain links TRBV11-2 with TRBJ2-1; no clear D gene. The CDR3 is 15 amino acids. The V end was cut by 1 base, the J end by 6 bases, with 13 bases between. The V gene's germline CDR1 is SGHAT and CDR2 FQNNGV. This CDR3 reads CASSLVPFRGNEQFF. Here the CDR3 DNA reads TGTGCCAGCAGCTTAGTACCTTTTCGCGGCAATGAGCAGTTCTTC.

This clone was seen a handful of times. This chain connects TRBV14 to TRBJ2-2; D not certain. The CDR3 extends over 13 amino acids. Per germline, CDR1 SGHDN and CDR2 FVKESK. V was pared by 6 bases and J by 1 base, with 6 bases between. The CDR3 nucleotides are TGTGCCAGCAGTCCTATGAACACCGGGGAGCTGTTTTTT. Translation: CASSPMNTGELFF.

This clone was found a few times. This chain links TRBV9 with TRBJ2-1, with 7 bases matching TRBD2. Germline V gene lookup returns CDR1 SGDLS and CDR2 YYNGEE. Trimming at V came to 0 bases and at J to 4 bases, leaving 7 bases not matched to a gene. This CDR3 is 16 amino acids long. As DNA, the CDR3 is TGTGCCAGCAGCGTAGGGGAGGGAGGGTCGTACAATGAGCAGTTCTTC. Its translation is CASSVGEGGSYNEQFF.

The count of this clone is one. The V gene is TRBV5-4, the J gene TRBJ2-7; 11 bases fit TRBD1. V lost 5 bases and J lost 6; bases outside the gene matches: 10. CDR3 length: 15 amino acids. Looked up from germline, CDR1 is SGHNT and CDR2 is YYREEE (reference sequence). The CDR3 protein is CASRWTGGGLGEQYF. Written as DNA, the CDR3 is TGTGCCAGCAGATGGACAGGGGGCGGTCTAGGCGAGCAGTACTTC. Filled out from reference TRBV5-4 and TRBJ2-7, the complete variable domain reads ETGVTQSPTHLIKTRGQQVTLRCSSQSGHNTVSWYQQALGQGPQFIFQYYREEENGRGNFPPRFSGLQFPNYSSELNVNALELDDSALYLCASRWTGGGLGEQYFGPGTRLTVT.

The V call is TRBV19, the J call TRBJ1-2; 7 bases align to TRBD1. Per the germline V gene, CDR1 is LNHDA and CDR2 is SQIVND (reference sequence). V was pared by 6 bases and J by 4 bases, with 14 bases of the junction left unmatched. The CDR3 sequence is 16 residues long. This chain's CDR3 is CASSPRQGFGGYGYTF. The CDR3 region has the DNA TGTGCCAGTAGCCCGAGACAGGGTTTCGGCGGCTATGGCTACACCTTC.

The chain has TRBV5-4 and TRBJ2-1; 12 positions agree with TRBD2. The CDR3 spans 16 residues. Germline-derived CDR1 and CDR2 are SGHNT and YYREEE (reference sequence). The junction had 6 bases not matched to a gene; V was cut back by 0 bases and J by 8 bases. CDR3 nucleotides: TGTGCCAGCAGCTTGGGACTAGCGGGGGCCGGGGATGAGCAGTTCTTC. Its protein is CASSLGLAGAGDEQFF.

The chain is built from TRBV10-3 and TRBJ2-3; weak D call: TRBD2 (6 bases). CDR1 and CDR2 (germline): ENHRY, SYGVKD. V lost 6 bases, J lost 5 bases, and 18 bases lay in between. This CDR3 comprises 15 residues. In DNA, the CDR3 is TGTGCCATCAGGGGGGGTCCCCCCGGCGGAGATACGCAGTATTTT. It is translated as CAIRGGPPGGDTQYF.

The chain has TRBV10-3 and TRBJ1-2; perhaps TRBD1 as D (5 bases). The length of the CDR3 is 14 residues. V was shortened by 9 bases and J by 3 bases, with 17 bases between the two germline ends. Germline CDR1 is ENHRY and CDR2 is SYGVKD. The CDR3 nucleotides are TGTGCCATAAATGAGGGGAGTTCCTACTATGGCTACACCTTC. Its translation: CAINEGSSYYGYTF.

The gene calls are TRBV11-2 and TRBJ1-5; 9 positions agree with TRBD1. The germline V gene has CDR1 SGHAT and CDR2 FQNNGV. The CDR3 length is 16 residues. J lost 6 bases, V lost 1 base, and 7 bases had no gene match. The CDR3 protein is CASSLVGGTGTQPQHF. The DNA of the CDR3 is TGTGCCAGCAGCTTAGTCGGGGGGACAGGGACTCAGCCCCAGCATTTT.

This chain links TRBV2 with TRBJ2-1; TRBD2 aligns across 7 bases. The CDR3 contains 11 residues. Germline V gene data show CDR1 as SNHLY and CDR2 as FYNNEI. J lost 15 bases, V lost 9 bases, and 11 bases had no gene match. CDR3 nucleotide sequence: TGTGCCAGTTCGCTAGCGGAGGGCGGGTTCTTC. It specifies CASSLAEGGFF.

The chain links TRBV5-1 to TRBJ2-3; 9 bases align to TRBD1. The CDR3 totals 14 residues. Losses at the gene ends were 3 bases for V and 5 bases for J; bases not matched to a gene: 4. Germline V gene lookup returns CDR1 SGHRS and CDR2 YFSETQ. Here the CDR3 reads CASSSGQGIDTQYF. As DNA, the CDR3 is TGCGCCAGCAGCTCGGGACAGGGCATAGATACGCAGTATTTT.

The rearrangement links TRBV12-3 or TRBV12-4 to TRBJ1-1; the D gene is possibly TRBD1 (6 bases). Trimming took off 3 bases at V and 1 base at J, with 6 bases between the two ends. CDR3 length: 13 amino acids. The CDR3 loop is CASSLGANTEAFF. CDR3 sequence (DNA): TGTGCCAGCAGTTTGGGGGCGAACACTGAAGCTTTCTTT.

The chain combines TRBV5-4 with TRBJ1-1; maybe TRBD1 (5 bases). The length of the CDR3 is 13 residues. V lost 4 bases, J lost 1 base, and 8 bases lay in between. Germline V gene data show CDR1 as SGHNT and CDR2 as YYREEE (reference sequence). The CDR3 reads CASSRTGNTEAFF. The CDR3 coding sequence is TGTGCCAGCAGCCGCACAGGGAACACTGAAGCTTTCTTT.

V is TRBV11-2 and J is TRBJ2-1, with 12 bases lining up with TRBD2. Trimming removed 5 bases from V and 7 bases from J; junction bases left unmatched: 6. The CDR3 covers 15 residues. Germline CDR1 SGHAT, CDR2 FQNNGV. The CDR3: CASSLTSGSPNEQFF. In nucleotides, the CDR3 is TGTGCCAGCAGCCTGACTAGCGGGAGTCCTAATGAGCAGTTCTTC.

The chain couples TRBV19 to TRBJ2-4; D may be TRBD1 (6 bases). Trimming took 5 bases from V and 7 from J, leaving 12 bases between them. Germline CDR1 and CDR2: LNHDA and SQIVND (reference sequence). The CDR3 runs to 13 residues. CDR3 residues: CASSLTGLNIQYF. CDR3 nucleotides: TGTGCCAGTAGTTTGACAGGACTCAACATTCAGTACTTC.

The chain carries TRBV28 and TRBJ2-7; a possible D gene is TRBD2 (5 bases). CDR3 length equals 11 residues. V was trimmed by 5 bases and J by 8 bases, leaving 10 bases between them. Germline CDR1 MDHEN, CDR2 SYDVKM. The chain's CDR3 is CASSKSGKQYF. The CDR3 DNA reads TGTGCCAGCAGTAAGAGCGGCAAGCAGTACTTC.

The CDR3 here is CASSLDREQTQYF. The CDR3 bases are TGTGCCAGCAGCTTAGACAGGGAACAGACCCAGTACTTC. This chain links TRBV7-2 with TRBJ2-5; D may be TRBD1 (6 bases). V shed 1 base and J shed 6 bases, with 9 bases lying between them. This CDR3 has 13 amino acids. Looked up from germline, CDR1 is SGHTA and CDR2 is FQGNSA.

V usage is TRBV3-1 (or the pseudogene TRBV3-2) and J usage is TRBJ1-1, with TRBD1 matching over 9 bases. The CDR3 spans 18 residues. Germline V lookup: CDR1 LGHDT, CDR2 YNNKEL (reference sequence). V was pared by 4 bases and J by 1 base, with 13 bases of the junction left unmatched. CDR3 DNA sequence: TGTGCCAGCAGCCCGGGACAGGGTCGTCCGAGGGGGAACACTGAAGCTTTCTTT. It encodes CASSPGQGRPRGNTEAFF.

The chain couples TRBV12-3 or TRBV12-4 to TRBJ2-7, with 7 positions matching TRBD1. This CDR3 comprises 13 residues. V lost 5 bases and J lost 4; bases outside the gene matches: 5. CDR3 sequence reads: CASSGRQGYEQYF. CDR3 nucleotides: TGTGCCAGCAGTGGGAGACAGGGATACGAGCAGTACTTC.

This clone is a singleton in its sample. One end of the junction varies from germline; a read error may be responsible. This chain links TRBV24-1 with TRBJ1-6, with a tentative D call TRBD1 (5 bases). The CDR3 sequence is 13 residues long. In germline, CDR1 is KGHDR, CDR2 SFDVKD. CDR3 loop: CATSDLDSPIFYF. The CDR3 DNA follows: TGTGCCACCAGTGATTTGGACAGTCCTATTTTCTACTTT.

The V gene is TRBV5-4, the J gene TRBJ2-1; TRBD2 aligns across 10 bases. CDR3 size: 15 residues. With V trimmed by 2 bases and J by 2 bases, 1 base remained unmatched. Germline V gene data show CDR1 as SGHNT and CDR2 as YYREEE (reference sequence). The CDR3 here is CASSLTSGTYNEQFF. CDR3 sequence (DNA): TGTGCCAGCAGCTTAACTAGCGGGACCTACAATGAGCAGTTCTTC.

V is TRBV6-1 and J is TRBJ1-2, with D maybe TRBD1 (6 bases). The V end lost 3 bases, the J end lost 0 bases, and 11 bases lay between the germline ends. Germline CDR1 and CDR2: MNHNS and SASEGT. The CDR3 loop spans 15 amino acids. This CDR3 reads CASSDLWTANYGYTF. The CDR3 coding sequence is TGTGCCAGCAGTGACCTTTGGACAGCTAACTATGGCTACACCTTC.

The chain couples TRBV6-5 to TRBJ1-3; the match to TRBD1 covers 7 bases. Looked up from germline, CDR1 is MNHEY and CDR2 is SVGAGI. The CDR3 covers 16 residues. After removal of 2 bases from V and 2 bases from J, the junction contained 6 bases not matched to a gene. DNA of the CDR3: TGTGCCAGCAGTTACGGCGGGACAGCTACTGGAAACACCATATATTTT. It specifies CASSYGGTATGNTIYF.

This clone was recorded once. This rearrangement joins TRBV6-5 to TRBJ1-2, with 8 positions matching TRBD1. V trimming: 1 base; J trimming: 8 bases; junction bases outside the gene matches: 6. Germline CDR1 is MNHEY and CDR2 is SVGAGI. This CDR3 spans 14 amino acids. In DNA, the CDR3 is TGTGCCAGCAGTTACTTGGACAGGGCTGGCGGCTACACCTTC. Encoded protein: CASSYLDRAGGYTF.

J is TRBJ1-3 and V is TRBV5-4, with no clear D. Per the germline V gene, CDR1 is SGHNT and CDR2 is YYREEE (reference sequence). This CDR3 is 14 amino acids long. V gave up 4 bases and J gave up 0 bases, with 8 bases separating them. The CDR3 nucleotides are TGTGCCAGCAGCCTCGGAGGCTCTGGAAACACCATATATTTT. Translation: CASSLGGSGNTIYF. Together with reference TRBV5-4 and TRBJ1-3, the CDR3 gives the full variable domain: ETGVTQSPTHLIKTRGQQVTLRCSSQSGHNTVSWYQQALGQGPQFIFQYYREEENGRGNFPPRFSGLQFPNYSSELNVNALELDDSALYLCASSLGGSGNTIYFGEGSWLTVV.

The chain combines TRBV10-2 with TRBJ1-4; tentative D call: TRBD1 (6 bases). Germline V gene data show CDR1 as WSHSY and CDR2 as SAAADI. Between the trimmed V and J ends, which lost 10 bases and 8 bases, there was a span of 17 bases. The CDR3 runs to 13 residues. The CDR3 protein is CATSDRLREKLFF. CDR3 bases: TGCGCCACCTCCGACAGGCTCAGGGAAAAACTGTTTTTT.